What follows is one T cell receptor (beta chain) and its context. This entry is derived from a study of blood T cell repertoires in COVID-19. On the study more broadly: T cells, B-cell-depleted T cells, or PBMCs provided the cDNA or gDNA that served as material.

In the authors' methods: Reference gene primer amplification gave nucleated cell count estimates. Repertoires were generated with immunoSEQ multiplex PCR, while TCRdb's copy carries only in-frame clones and drops some. D and trimming come from the DNA, and the V and J calls and clone size come from that table. The data hold 150,000 to 200,000 clones, with 85% observed a single time. Looked up from germline, CDR1 is SGHRS and CDR2 is YFSETQ. V shed 4 bases and J shed 6 bases, with 13 bases lying between them. The CDR3 covers 13 residues. V usage is TRBV5-1 and J usage is TRBJ1-1, with a weak D call TRBD1 (5 bases). The receptor comes from a human donor with acute or convalescent COVID-19. The donor label of this sample is uncertain. The sequenced sample consisted of peripheral blood. The CDR3 DNA sequence: TGCGCCAGCAGCCCGAGCCAGGGATCTGAAGCTTTCTTT. Its translation is CASSPSQGSEAFF.